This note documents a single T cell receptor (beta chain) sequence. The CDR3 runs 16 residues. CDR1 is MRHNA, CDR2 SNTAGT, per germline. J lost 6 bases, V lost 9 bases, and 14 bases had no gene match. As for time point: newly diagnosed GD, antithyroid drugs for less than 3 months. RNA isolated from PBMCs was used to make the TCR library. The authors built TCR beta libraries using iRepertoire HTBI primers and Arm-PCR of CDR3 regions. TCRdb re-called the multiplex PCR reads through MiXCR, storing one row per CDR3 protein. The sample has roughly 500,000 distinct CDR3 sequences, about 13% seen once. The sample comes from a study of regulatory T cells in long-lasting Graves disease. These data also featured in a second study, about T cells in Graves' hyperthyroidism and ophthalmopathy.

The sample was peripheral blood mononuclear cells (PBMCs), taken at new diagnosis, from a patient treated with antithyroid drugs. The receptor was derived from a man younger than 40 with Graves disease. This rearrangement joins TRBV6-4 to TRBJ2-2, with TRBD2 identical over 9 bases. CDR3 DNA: TGTGCCAGTAGTTCCCGCGGGAGGGCCACCGCCGGGGAGCTGTTTTTT. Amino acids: CASSSRGRATAGELFF.